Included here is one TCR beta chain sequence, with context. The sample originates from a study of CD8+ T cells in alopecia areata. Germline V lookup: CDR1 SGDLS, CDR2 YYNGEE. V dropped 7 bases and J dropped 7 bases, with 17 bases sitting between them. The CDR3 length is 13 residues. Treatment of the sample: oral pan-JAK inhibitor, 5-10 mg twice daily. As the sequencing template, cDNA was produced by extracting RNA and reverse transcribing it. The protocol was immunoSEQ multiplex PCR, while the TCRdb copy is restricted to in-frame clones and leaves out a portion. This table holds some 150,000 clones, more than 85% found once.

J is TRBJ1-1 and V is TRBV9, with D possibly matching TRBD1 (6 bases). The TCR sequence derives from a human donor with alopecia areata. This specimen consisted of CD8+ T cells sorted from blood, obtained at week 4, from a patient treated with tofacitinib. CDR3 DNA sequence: TGTGCCAGCGGGGCGTCAGGGGCGGGTGAAGCTTTCTTT. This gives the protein CASGASGAGEAFF.